The clone carrying this T cell receptor beta chain has a handful of counts. Per germline, CDR1 SEHNR and CDR2 FQNEAQ (reference sequence). The CDR3 is 16 residues long. The V and J ends lost 5 bases and 2 bases, in that order; junction bases with no gene match: 6. This sample's TCRbeta library carried unique molecular identifier barcodes. From the PCR reads, TCRdb called clonotypes with MiXCR, one entry per CDR3 protein. The sample contains hundreds of thousands of distinct CDR3 sequences, around 12% of which appear only once. This sample was taken from a study of T-cell reconstitution after alpha-beta-depleted transplantation in children.

The sample consisted of PBMCs from the stem cell graft donor, taken from the stem cell graft. The V call is TRBV7-9, the J call TRBJ2-7, with 13 bases identical to TRBD2. This clonotype originated in a human donor who donated a stem cell graft to a child with combined immunodeficiency. In DNA, the CDR3 is TGTGCCAGCAGCCGAACCGGGACTAGCGGGACCTACGAGCAGTACTTC. It encodes CASSRTGTSGTYEQYF. Variable domain in full (rest from reference TRBV7-9 and TRBJ2-7): DTGVSQNPRHKITKRGQNVTFRCDPISEHNRLYWYRQTLGQGPEFLTYFQNEAQLEKSRLLSDRFSAERPKGSFSTLEIQRTEQGDSAMYLCASSRTGTSGTYEQYFGPGTRLTVT.